The present T cell receptor (beta chain) was sequenced within a study of cytomegalovirus exposure and HLA in healthy donors. About the study: Among roughly 180 million T cells, an earlier analysis found roughly 120 million unique TCR beta sequences.

CDR1 and CDR2 from the germline V gene are KGHSH and LQKENI. The CDR3 contains 16 residues. V lost 0 bases, J lost 2 bases, and 11 bases lay in between. Study conclusions and caveats: In an earlier analysis, in approximately 630 donors, most V segments appeared productive either ~90% or ~30% of the time. Cytomegalovirus status was reportedly diagnosed by the classifier with high sensitivity and specificity.

Primers: 60 Vbeta forward and 13 Jbeta reverse. Clones were read by immunoSEQ multiplex PCR, and TCRdb kept only the in-frame ones, dropping some. Of under 100,000 clones listed, around 86% were seen once; the top ten hold about 4.4%. In the case of this clone: What it binds is not known.

The chain is built from TRBV18 and TRBJ1-3; D not resolved. The TCR originated in a woman in her seventies in good health and CMV-seropositive. The sample consisted of PBMCs. This CDR3 reads CASSPPRIQAGNTIYF. The CDR3 region has the DNA TGTGCCAGCTCACCACCCCGGATTCAGGCTGGAAACACCATATATTTT.